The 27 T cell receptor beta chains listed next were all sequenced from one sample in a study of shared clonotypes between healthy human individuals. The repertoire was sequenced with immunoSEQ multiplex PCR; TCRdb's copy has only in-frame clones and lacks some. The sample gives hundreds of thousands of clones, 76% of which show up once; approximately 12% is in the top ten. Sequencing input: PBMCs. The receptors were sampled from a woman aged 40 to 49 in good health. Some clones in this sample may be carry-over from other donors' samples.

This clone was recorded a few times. CDR3 DNA: TGTGCCAGCAGTGAATTTGGTACTCTTGATCGGGTCACCTTC. Residues: CASSEFGTLDRVTF. J is TRBJ1-2 and V is TRBV25-1, with D hard to call. Germline V gives CDR1 MGHDK, CDR2 SYGVNS. The CDR3 consists of 14 residues. Trimming shortened V by 1 base and J by 13 bases, and 19 bases separated the two germline ends.

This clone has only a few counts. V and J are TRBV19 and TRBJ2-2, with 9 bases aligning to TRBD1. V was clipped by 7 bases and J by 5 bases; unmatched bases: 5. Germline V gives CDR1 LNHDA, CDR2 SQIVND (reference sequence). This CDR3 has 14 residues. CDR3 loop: CASKHRGRTGELFF. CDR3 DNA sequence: TGTGCCAGTAAGCACAGGGGGCGGACCGGGGAGCTGTTTTTT.

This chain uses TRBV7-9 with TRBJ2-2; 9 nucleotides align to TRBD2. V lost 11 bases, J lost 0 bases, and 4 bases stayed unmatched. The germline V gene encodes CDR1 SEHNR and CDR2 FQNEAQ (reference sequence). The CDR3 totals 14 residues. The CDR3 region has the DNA TGTGCCTGTGGACTAGCGTCGAACACCGGGGAGCTGTTTTTT. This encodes CACGLASNTGELFF.

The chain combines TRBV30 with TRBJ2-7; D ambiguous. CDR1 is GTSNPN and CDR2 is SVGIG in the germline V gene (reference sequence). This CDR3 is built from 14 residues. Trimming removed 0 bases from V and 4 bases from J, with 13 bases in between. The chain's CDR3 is CAWSVLPINYEQYF. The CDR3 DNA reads TGTGCCTGGAGTGTACTTCCAATAAATTACGAGCAGTACTTC.

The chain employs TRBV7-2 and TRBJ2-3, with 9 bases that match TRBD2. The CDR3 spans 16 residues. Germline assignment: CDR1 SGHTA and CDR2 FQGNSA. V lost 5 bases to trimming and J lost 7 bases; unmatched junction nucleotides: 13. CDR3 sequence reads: CASSPDSAGGLNTQYF. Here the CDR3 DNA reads TGTGCCAGCAGCCCGGACTCGGCGGGAGGGTTGAATACGCAGTATTTT.

CDR3: CAWSGTGLAGGLETQYF. DNA of the CDR3: TGTGCCTGGAGTGGGACTGGACTAGCGGGAGGGCTCGAGACCCAGTACTTC. The genes are TRBV30 and TRBJ2-5, with TRBD2 identical over 15 bases. Losses at the gene ends were 1 base for V and 5 bases for J; bases not matched to a gene: 8. Per the germline V gene, CDR1 is GTSNPN and CDR2 is SVGIG (reference sequence). This CDR3 has 17 amino acids. Full variable domain (missing parts from reference TRBV30 and TRBJ2-5): SQTIHQWPATLVQPVGSPLSLECTVEGTSNPNLYWYRQAAGRGLQLLFYSVGIGQISSEVPQNLSASRPQDRQFILSSKKLLLSDSGFYLCAWSGTGLAGGLETQYFGPGTRLLVL.

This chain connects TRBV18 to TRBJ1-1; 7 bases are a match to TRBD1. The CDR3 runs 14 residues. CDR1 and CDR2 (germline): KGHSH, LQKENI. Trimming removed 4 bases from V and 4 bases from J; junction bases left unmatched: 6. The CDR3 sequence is CASSQQGRSTEAFF. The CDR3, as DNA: TGTGCCAGCTCACAACAGGGGAGGAGCACTGAAGCTTTCTTT.

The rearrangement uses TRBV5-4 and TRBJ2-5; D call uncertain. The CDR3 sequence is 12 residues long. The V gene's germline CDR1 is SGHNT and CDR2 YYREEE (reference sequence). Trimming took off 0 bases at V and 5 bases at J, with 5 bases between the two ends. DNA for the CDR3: TGTGCCAGCAGCTTGGATCCGGAGACCCAGTACTTC. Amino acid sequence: CASSLDPETQYF.

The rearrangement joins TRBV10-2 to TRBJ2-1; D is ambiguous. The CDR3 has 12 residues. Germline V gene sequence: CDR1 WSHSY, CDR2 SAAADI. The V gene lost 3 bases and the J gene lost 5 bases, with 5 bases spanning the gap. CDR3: CASSDGNNEQFF. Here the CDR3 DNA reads TGCGCCAGCAGTGATGGGAACAATGAGCAGTTCTTC.

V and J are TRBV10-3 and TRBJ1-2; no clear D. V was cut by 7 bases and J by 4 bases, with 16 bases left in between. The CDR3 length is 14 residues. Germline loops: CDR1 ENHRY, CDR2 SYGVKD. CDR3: CAITQRGYSYGYTF. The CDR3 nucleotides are TGTGCCATCACCCAGCGGGGATATTCCTATGGCTACACCTTC.

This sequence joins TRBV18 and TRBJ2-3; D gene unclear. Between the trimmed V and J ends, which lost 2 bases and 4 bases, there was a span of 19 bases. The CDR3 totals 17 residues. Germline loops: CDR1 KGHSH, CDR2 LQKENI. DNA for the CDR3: TGTGCCAGCTCACCATTGCCCCCCACGCTCCGAGCAGATACGCAGTATTTT. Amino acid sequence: CASSPLPPTLRADTQYF.

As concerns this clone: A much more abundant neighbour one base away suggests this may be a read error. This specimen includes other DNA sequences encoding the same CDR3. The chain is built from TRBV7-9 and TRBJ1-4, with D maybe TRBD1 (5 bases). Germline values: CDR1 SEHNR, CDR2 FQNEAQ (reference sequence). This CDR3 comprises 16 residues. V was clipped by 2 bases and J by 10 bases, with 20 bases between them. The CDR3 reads CASSLNTGARGGKLFF. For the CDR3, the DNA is TGTGCCAGCAGCTTAAATACAGGAGCGAGAGGTGGAAAACTGTTTTTT.

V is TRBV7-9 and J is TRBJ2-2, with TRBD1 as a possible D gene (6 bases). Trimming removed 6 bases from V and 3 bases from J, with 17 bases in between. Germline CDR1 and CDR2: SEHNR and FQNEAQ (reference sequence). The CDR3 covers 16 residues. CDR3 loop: CASRVKTGQDTGELFF. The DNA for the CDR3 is TGTGCCAGCAGGGTAAAAACAGGGCAGGACACCGGGGAGCTGTTTTTT.

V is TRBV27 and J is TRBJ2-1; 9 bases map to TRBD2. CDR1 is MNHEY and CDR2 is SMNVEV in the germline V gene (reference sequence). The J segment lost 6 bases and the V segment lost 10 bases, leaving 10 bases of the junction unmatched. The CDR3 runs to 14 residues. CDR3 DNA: TGTGCCACCCGGGGGGCGGGAGGGACCAATGAGCAGTTCTTC. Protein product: CATRGAGGTNEQFF.

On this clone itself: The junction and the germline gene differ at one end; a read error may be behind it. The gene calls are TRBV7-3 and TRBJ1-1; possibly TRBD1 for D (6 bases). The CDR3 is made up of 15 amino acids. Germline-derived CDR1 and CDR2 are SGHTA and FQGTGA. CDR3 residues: CASSQEGLRGTEAFF. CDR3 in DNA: TGCGCCAGCAGCCAAGAAGGGCTGAGGGGGACTGAAGCTTTCTTT.

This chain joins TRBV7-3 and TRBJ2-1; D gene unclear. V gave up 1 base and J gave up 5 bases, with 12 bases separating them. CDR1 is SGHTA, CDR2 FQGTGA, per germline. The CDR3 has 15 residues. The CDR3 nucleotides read TGTGCCAGCAGCTTAAACGCAGGTGGTCACAATGAGCAGTTCTTC. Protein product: CASSLNAGGHNEQFF.

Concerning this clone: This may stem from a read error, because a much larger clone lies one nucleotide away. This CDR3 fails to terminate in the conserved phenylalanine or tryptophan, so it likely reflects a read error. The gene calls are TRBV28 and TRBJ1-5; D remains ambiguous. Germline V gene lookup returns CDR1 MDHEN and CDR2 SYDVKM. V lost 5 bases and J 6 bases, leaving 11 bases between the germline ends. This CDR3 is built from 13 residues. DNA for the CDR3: TGTGCCAGCAGTATTCCGACGGCTCAGCCCCAGCATTCT. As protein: CASSIPTAQPQHS.

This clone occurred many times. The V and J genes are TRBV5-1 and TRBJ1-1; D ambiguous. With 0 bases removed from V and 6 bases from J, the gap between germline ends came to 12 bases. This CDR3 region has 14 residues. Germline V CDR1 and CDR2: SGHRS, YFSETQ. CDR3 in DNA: TGCGCCAGCAGCTTGGCCTTGGGATCCGCTGAAGCTTTCTTT. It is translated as CASSLALGSAEAFF.

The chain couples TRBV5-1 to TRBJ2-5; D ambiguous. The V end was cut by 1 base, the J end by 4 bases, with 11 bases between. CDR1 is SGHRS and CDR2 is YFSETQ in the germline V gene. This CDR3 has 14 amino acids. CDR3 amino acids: CASSLWPGRETQYF. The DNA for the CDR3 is TGCGCCAGCAGCTTGTGGCCTGGGCGAGAGACCCAGTACTTC. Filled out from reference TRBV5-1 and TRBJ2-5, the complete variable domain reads KAGVTQTPRYLIKTRGQQVTLSCSPISGHRSVSWYQQTPGQGLQFLFEYFSETQRNKGNFPGRFSGRQFSNSRSEMNVSTLELGDSALYLCASSLWPGRETQYFGPGTRLLVL.

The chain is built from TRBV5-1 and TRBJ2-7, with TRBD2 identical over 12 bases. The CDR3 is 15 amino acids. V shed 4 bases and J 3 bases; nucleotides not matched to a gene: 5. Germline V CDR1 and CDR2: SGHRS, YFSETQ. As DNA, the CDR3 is TGCGCCAGCAGCGCGGGACTAGCGGGCCTCTACGAGCAGTACTTC. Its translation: CASSAGLAGLYEQYF.

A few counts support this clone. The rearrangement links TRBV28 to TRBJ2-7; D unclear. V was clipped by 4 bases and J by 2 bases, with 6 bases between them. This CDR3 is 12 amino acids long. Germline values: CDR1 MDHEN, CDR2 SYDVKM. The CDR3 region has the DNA TGTGCCAGCAGTTCCGGAACCTACGAGCAGTACTTC. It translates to CASSSGTYEQYF.

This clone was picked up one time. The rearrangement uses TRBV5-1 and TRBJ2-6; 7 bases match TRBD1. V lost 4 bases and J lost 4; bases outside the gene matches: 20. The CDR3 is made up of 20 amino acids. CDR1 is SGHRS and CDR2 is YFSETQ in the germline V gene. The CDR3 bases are TGCGCCAGCAGCATAGCCGGGACAGAATCCCTACTGTCCGGGGCCAACGTCCTGACTTTC. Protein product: CASSIAGTESLLSGANVLTF.

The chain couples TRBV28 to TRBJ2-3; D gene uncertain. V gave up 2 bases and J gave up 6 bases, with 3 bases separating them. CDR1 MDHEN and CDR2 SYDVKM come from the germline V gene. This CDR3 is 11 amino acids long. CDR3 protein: CASSLHDTQYF. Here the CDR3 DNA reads TGTGCCAGCAGTTTACATGATACGCAGTATTTT.

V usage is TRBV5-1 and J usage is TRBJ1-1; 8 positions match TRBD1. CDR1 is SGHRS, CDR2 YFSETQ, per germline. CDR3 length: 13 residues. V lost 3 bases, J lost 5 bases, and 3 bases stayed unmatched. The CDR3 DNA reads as TGCGCCAGCAGCTCGACAGGGGATACTGAAGCTTTCTTT. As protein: CASSSTGDTEAFF.

The CDR3: CASRSGGDSDTQYF. CDR3 nucleotides: TGCGCCAGCCGCTCCGGGGGGGATTCAGATACGCAGTATTTT. The rearrangement links TRBV5-1 to TRBJ2-3; 8 bases fit TRBD2. V gave up 7 bases and J gave up 4 bases; unmatched junction bases: 8. Germline V CDR1 and CDR2: SGHRS, YFSETQ. The CDR3 is 14 residues long.

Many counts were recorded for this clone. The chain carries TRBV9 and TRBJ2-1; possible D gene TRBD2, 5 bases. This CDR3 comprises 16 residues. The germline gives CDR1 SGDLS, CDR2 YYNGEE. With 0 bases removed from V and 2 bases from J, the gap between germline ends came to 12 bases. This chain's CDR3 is CASSVAERFPYNEQFF. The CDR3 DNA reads TGTGCCAGCAGCGTAGCGGAGCGGTTTCCCTACAATGAGCAGTTCTTC.

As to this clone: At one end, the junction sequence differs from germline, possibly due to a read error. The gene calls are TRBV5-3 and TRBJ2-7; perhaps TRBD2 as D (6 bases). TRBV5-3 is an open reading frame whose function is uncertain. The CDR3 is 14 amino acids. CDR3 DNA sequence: TGTGCCAGCAGCTTGGCGGGGTCCAGCTACGAGCAGTACTTC. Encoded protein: CASSLAGSSYEQYF.